The rows below give T cell receptor beta chains drawn from one sample of a study of T cell repertoires in cytomegalovirus infection. TCRdb used MiXCR to reprocess the reads, holding one entry per CDR3 protein. There are about 180,000 distinct CDR3 sequences in the sample; 13% to 15% occur only once, and 25% to 30% lies in the top ten. Material for sequencing was PBMCs. These receptors were collected from a human donor in good health (CMV status not recorded). Some clones in this sample may be carry-over from other donors' samples. Both conserved end residues are part of each CDR3. The D gene is left open where the match is weak. The size entry is marked missing in some rows and otherwise reads once, few, many or a size class.

j_call,v_call,clone_size,d_call,cdr3_aa,cdr3_nt
TRBJ1-6,TRBV6-1,few,NA,CASSYGLRDHGANSPLHF,TGTGCCAGCAGTTACGGTCTCCGGGACCACGGAGCTAATTCACCCCTCCACTTT
TRBJ2-1,TRBV7-6,NA,TRBD2,CASSLSSAGGPSEQFF,TGTGCCAGCAGCTTATCTTCAGCGGGAGGGCCGAGTGAGCAGTTCTTC
TRBJ1-1,TRBV7-8,many,TRBD1,CASSLGVDRVLNTEAFF,TGTGCCAGCAGCTTAGGTGTTGACAGGGTTTTGAACACTGAAGCTTTCTTT
TRBJ1-5,TRBV28,few,NA,CASSLEEHLLGQPQHF,TGTGCCAGCAGTTTAGAGGAGCATCTATTAGGTCAGCCCCAGCATTTT
TRBJ2-3,TRBV5-1,NA,NA,CASSGGGIGDTQYF,TGCGCCAGCAGTGGAGGGGGCATAGGAGATACGCAGTATTTT
TRBJ1-2,TRBV28,few,NA,CASRRTYQNYGYTF,TGTGCCAGCAGAAGGACCTATCAGAACTATGGCTACACCTTC
TRBJ1-5,TRBV29-1,many,NA,CSVGRDSNQPQHF,TGCAGCGTTGGAAGAGATAGCAATCAGCCCCAGCATTTT
TRBJ2-6,TRBV2,NA,NA,CASRQAAGANVLTF,TGTGCCAGCAGACAGGCGGCTGGGGCCAACGTCCTGACTTTC
TRBJ1-5,TRBV2,NA,NA,CASGVDSNQPQHF,TGTGCCAGCGGGGTAGACAGCAATCAGCCCCAGCATTTT
TRBJ2-7,TRBV28,NA,NA,CASSRPGTGLYEQYF,TGTGCCAGCAGTCGACCCGGGACGGGACTCTACGAGCAGTACTTC
TRBJ1-1,TRBV19,many,NA,CASSIRSGGRGDEAFF,TGTGCCAGTAGTATAAGGTCGGGAGGTAGGGGAGATGAAGCTTTCTTT
TRBJ2-3,TRBV5-8,few,NA,CASSLRPADTQYF,TGTGCCAGCAGTTTGAGGCCAGCAGATACGCAGTATTTT
TRBJ1-1,TRBV20-1,few,NA,CHGSGSLNTEAFF,TGCCACGGATCTGGGAGTTTGAACACTGAAGCTTTCTTT
TRBJ2-1,TRBV18,NA,NA,CASSRGESGRNEQFF,TGTGCCAGCTCACGTGGGGAGTCGGGAAGGAATGAGCAGTTCTTC
TRBJ2-1,TRBV7-2,many,TRBD2,CASSLAGGPPYNEQFF,TGTGCCAGCAGCTTAGCGGGAGGGCCCCCCTACAATGAGCAGTTCTTC
TRBJ1-1,TRBV19,many,TRBD1,CASSTTGGTEAFF,TGTGCCAGTAGCACAACAGGGGGAACTGAAGCTTTCTTT
TRBJ1-1,TRBV29-1,few,NA,CSVPSEGNTEAFF,TGCAGCGTTCCGTCTGAGGGAAACACTGAAGCTTTCTTT
TRBJ1-1,TRBV20-1,few,NA,CSAIQGLNTEAFF,TGCAGTGCTATCCAGGGATTGAACACTGAAGCTTTCTTT
TRBJ1-6,TRBV7-8,many,NA,CASSGMGGISYNSPLHF,TGTGCCAGCAGCGGGATGGGGGGAATCTCCTATAATTCACCCCTCCACTTT
TRBJ2-7,TRBV7-8,many,NA,CASSSPAEGNEQYF,TGTGCCAGCAGCTCCCCGGCTGAGGGAAACGAGCAGTACTTC
TRBJ1-5,TRBV28,many,TRBD1,CASSTGTGGGQPQHF,TGTGCCAGCAGCACCGGGACAGGGGGCGGTCAGCCCCAGCATTTT
TRBJ2-1,TRBV20-1,NA,NA,CSASGDSLYNEQFF,TGCAGTGCTAGCGGGGATTCCCTCTACAATGAGCAGTTCTTC
TRBJ2-5,TRBV29-1,few,TRBD1,CSVRTGLETQYF,TGCAGCGTTCGGACAGGGCTGGAGACCCAGTACTTC
TRBJ2-7,TRBV5-6,many,NA,CASSLGPPQSEQYF,TGTGCCAGCAGCTTGGGACCCCCCCAGAGCGAGCAGTACTTC
TRBJ2-1,TRBV5-4,few,TRBD2,CASSSGAGGLSYNEQFF,TGTGCCAGCAGCTCGGGAGCGGGAGGACTCTCCTACAATGAGCAGTTCTTC
TRBJ2-5,TRBV7-2,NA,TRBD2,CASSPPGTSGDKETQYF,TGTGCCAGCAGCCCACCAGGGACTAGCGGTGATAAAGAGACCCAGTACTTC
TRBJ2-1,TRBV20-1,many,TRBD2,CSARVGTSGQGSYNEQFF,TGCAGTGCTAGAGTCGGGACTAGCGGGCAGGGCTCCTACAATGAGCAGTTCTTC
TRBJ1-1,TRBV7-9,NA,NA,CASSIEGEAFF,TGTGCCAGCAGCATCGAGGGTGAAGCTTTCTTT
TRBJ2-7,TRBV6-6,NA,TRBD1,CASSYSTGASYEQYF,TGTGCCAGCAGTTACTCGACAGGGGCCTCCTACGAGCAGTACTTC
TRBJ2-5,TRBV14,NA,NA,CASSQGQLYGQETQYF,TGTGCCAGCAGCCAAGGACAGTTGTATGGACAAGAGACCCAGTACTTC
TRBJ1-2,TRBV2,few,NA,CASTPEYGNYGYTF,TGTGCCAGCACCCCGGAGTACGGGAACTATGGCTACACCTTC
TRBJ1-1,TRBV7-6,many,NA,CASSLALMGLTEAFF,TGTGCCAGCAGCTTAGCGCTAATGGGGCTCACTGAAGCTTTCTTT
TRBJ2-1,TRBV2,NA,NA,CATLRGGDGEQFF,TGTGCCACCTTGAGGGGGGGAGACGGTGAGCAGTTCTTC
TRBJ1-1,TRBV7-9,NA,NA,CASRFRGGNTEAFF,TGTGCCAGCAGGTTCCGGGGCGGGAACACTGAAGCTTTCTTT
TRBJ1-5,TRBV13,NA,NA,CASSIRASSNQPQHF,TGTGCCAGCAGCATTAGAGCCTCTAGCAATCAGCCCCAGCATTTT
TRBJ2-1,TRBV29-1,few,TRBD2,CSAGTSEEKRRQFF,TGCAGCGCCGGGACTAGCGAAGAAAAGCGTCGGCAGTTCTTC
TRBJ2-4,TRBV5-6,NA,TRBD2,CASSQTSGDNIQYF,TGTGCCAGCAGCCAGACTAGCGGGGACAACATTCAGTACTTC
TRBJ2-1,TRBV19,many,NA,CASDRDSGGYNEQFF,TGTGCCAGCGACCGGGACTCTGGGGGCTACAATGAGCAGTTCTTC
TRBJ1-2,TRBV29-1,NA,TRBD1,CSVEDRVYYGYTF,TGCAGCGTTGAGGACAGGGTGTACTATGGCTACACCTTC